This entry lists 22 T cell receptor beta chains sequenced from one sample in a study of T cell repertoires in cytomegalovirus infection. TCRdb passed the reads through MiXCR, listing each CDR3 protein once. The sample consists of some 400,000 distinct CDR3 sequences, approximately 31% of them appearing once. Sequencing input: PBMCs. The receptors shown here come from a human donor in good health (CMV status not recorded). Some clones in this sample may be carry-over from other donors' samples.

This clonotype was seen ten or more times. This sequence joins TRBV25-1 and TRBJ1-1; D is unresolved. The V gene lost 1 base and the J gene lost 7 bases, with 13 bases spanning the gap. The CDR3 loop spans 14 amino acids. Germline lookup yields CDR1 MGHDK and CDR2 SYGVNS. In DNA form, the CDR3 reads TGTGCCAGCAGTGAATGGGTCGGTGAGGGTGAAGCTTTCTTT. Encoded protein: CASSEWVGEGEAFF.

The genes are TRBV6-5 and TRBJ2-1; 7 bases agree with TRBD2. This CDR3 has 12 amino acids. The J segment lost 12 bases and the V segment lost 7 bases, leaving 9 bases of the junction unmatched. Germline V gene lookup returns CDR1 MNHEY and CDR2 SVGAGI. CDR3 protein: CASTRGDGGQFF. The CDR3 coding sequence is TGTGCCAGCACCCGGGGGGACGGGGGGCAGTTCTTC.

This clonotype has more than one count but fewer than ten. The CDR3 reads CASSQDNVLTSGAKDEQFF. In nucleotides, the CDR3 is TGTGCCAGCAGCCAAGATAACGTCCTCACGTCGGGGGCCAAAGATGAGCAGTTCTTC. The chain employs TRBV4-2 and TRBJ2-1, with D tentatively TRBD1 or TRBD2 (6 bases each). The CDR3 is 19 residues long. Trimming took off 0 bases at V and 8 bases at J, with 26 bases between the two ends. Germline V gene sequence: CDR1 LGHNA, CDR2 YNFKEQ.

The chain couples TRBV28 to TRBJ1-5; a possible D gene is TRBD1 (5 bases). With 8 bases removed from V and 3 bases from J, the gap between germline ends came to 11 bases. The CDR3 totals 13 residues. Germline-derived CDR1 and CDR2 are MDHEN and SYDVKM. CDR3 DNA: TGTGCCAGCGATGGGGCTTACAATCAGCCCCAGCATTTT. Its protein product is CASDGAYNQPQHF.

The chain joins TRBV7-6 to TRBJ1-4, with D tentatively TRBD1 (5 bases). The V end lost 5 bases, the J end lost 7 bases, and 20 bases lay between the germline ends. Germline CDR1 and CDR2: SGHVS and FNYEAQ. The CDR3 loop spans 16 amino acids. CDR3 in DNA: TGTGCCAGCAGCATAGGTCGGGCAGGGCTTGGTGAAAAACTGTTTTTT. Residues: CASSIGRAGLGEKLFF.

This rearrangement joins TRBV6-2 or TRBV6-3 to TRBJ1-2, with TRBD1 as a possible D gene (5 bases). There are 15 residues in the CDR3. V dropped 6 bases and J dropped 3 bases, with 17 bases sitting between them. Germline CDR1 MNHEY, CDR2 SVGEGT. CDR3 DNA sequence: TGTGCCAGCAGCTCCGGGACCCCAAGGGACTATGGCTACACCTTC. This translates into CASSSGTPRDYGYTF.

The rearrangement uses TRBV6-1 and TRBJ1-4; the D gene is possibly TRBD1 (6 bases). Germline assignment: CDR1 MNHNS and CDR2 SASEGT. V was clipped by 6 bases and J by 5 bases, with 25 bases between them. This CDR3 has 18 residues. CDR3 sequence: CASRNQLSHRVANEKLFF. For the CDR3, the DNA is TGTGCCAGCAGGAACCAACTAAGCCACAGGGTTGCAAATGAAAAACTGTTTTTT.

This clonotype was recorded at least ten times. This chain joins TRBV7-6 and TRBJ2-7; TRBD1 is a possible D gene (6 bases). V lost 0 bases and J 3 bases, leaving 12 bases between the germline ends. The V gene's germline CDR1 is SGHVS and CDR2 FNYEAQ. The CDR3 is made up of 15 amino acids. CDR3 in DNA: TGTGCCAGCAGCTTAGCGGTAGGGGGTAGCTACGAGCAGTACTTC. Its protein is CASSLAVGGSYEQYF. Using reference TRBV7-6 and TRBJ2-7 for the parts outside the CDR3, the full variable domain is GAGVSQSPRYKVTKRGQDVALRCDPISGHVSLYWYRQALGQGPEFLTYFNYEAQQDKSGLPNDRFSAERPEGSISTLTIQRTEQRDSAMYRCASSLAVGGSYEQYFGPGTRLTVT.

The rearrangement links TRBV12-3 or TRBV12-4 to TRBJ2-6, with D possibly TRBD1 on 5 matching bases. The CDR3 covers 13 residues. V gave up 6 bases and J gave up 13 bases, with 16 bases separating them. CDR3 loop: CASRETAKPVLTF. The CDR3 region has the DNA TGTGCCAGCAGAGAGACAGCGAAACCGGTCCTGACTTTC.

In this sample, this clonotype turned up many times. The chain is built from TRBV7-2 and TRBJ1-6; the D gene is possibly TRBD1 (5 bases). The V and J ends lost 3 bases and 0 bases respectively, with 15 bases between them. The CDR3 contains 18 residues. Germline CDR1 is SGHTA and CDR2 is FQGNSA. The CDR3 loop reads CASSFEPGLSSYNSPLHF. The CDR3 region has the DNA TGTGCCAGCAGCTTCGAACCGGGACTGAGCTCCTATAATTCACCCCTCCACTTT.

Remarks on this clonotype: Relative to the germline gene, one junction end is altered; a read error may explain this. The chain combines TRBV12-3 or TRBV12-4 with TRBJ1-2, with D unresolved. The CDR3 covers 13 residues. The CDR3 spells CASSLVSVVGYTF. The DNA for the CDR3 is TGTGCAAGCAGTTTAGTAAGCGTAGTTGGCTACACCTTC.

A single count supports this clonotype. The chain combines TRBV12-3 or TRBV12-4 with TRBJ2-5; no definite D call. V lost 6 bases and J 3 bases, leaving 5 bases between the germline ends. This CDR3 is built from 11 residues. The CDR3 region has the DNA TGTGCCAGCAGACTCGAAGAGACCCAGTACTTC. Protein product: CASRLEETQYF.

This clonotype was counted only a few times. This chain links TRBV7-8 with TRBJ2-3; D is unresolved. V was pared by 4 bases and J by 1 base, with 6 bases between. Germline V CDR1 and CDR2: SGHVS, FQNEAQ. The CDR3 is made up of 13 amino acids. This CDR3 reads CASSSFRTDTQYF. CDR3 DNA: TGTGCCAGCAGCTCATTTCGCACAGATACGCAGTATTTT.

A few counts support this clonotype. This chain links TRBV7-9 with TRBJ1-2; D possibly corresponds to TRBD1 (6 bases). This CDR3 is built from 12 residues. The germline gives CDR1 SEHNR, CDR2 FQNEAQ (reference sequence). Trimming removed 1 base from V and 14 bases from J, with 14 bases in between. CDR3 sequence: CASSLVGAPDTF. CDR3 DNA sequence: TGTGCCAGCAGCTTAGTGGGGGCCCCAGATACCTTC.

The genes are TRBV4-2 and TRBJ2-1; D uncertain. This CDR3 comprises 12 residues. V was shortened by 2 bases and J by 9 bases, with 8 bases between the two germline ends. The germline CDR1 and CDR2 sequences are LGHNA and YNFKEQ. The CDR3 nucleotides are TGTGCCAGCAGCCAATTAGATGGTGAGCAGTTCTTC. Translation gives CASSQLDGEQFF.

A single count supports this clonotype. V usage is TRBV20-1 and J usage is TRBJ1-1; D remains ambiguous. From germline, CDR1 is DFQATT and CDR2 SNEGSKA (reference sequence). The CDR3 sequence is 11 residues long. Trimming shortened V by 7 bases and J by 7 bases, and 13 bases separated the two germline ends. In DNA, the CDR3 is TGCAGTGTGGGCCCGCAGAATGAAGCTTTCTTT. Its translation: CSVGPQNEAFF.

This clonotype was seen once. This chain links TRBV6-8 with TRBJ2-1; TRBD2 aligns across 8 bases. This CDR3 region has 11 residues. Per the germline V gene, CDR1 is MNHGY and CDR2 is SAAAGT. The junction had 6 bases not matched to a gene; V was cut back by 5 bases and J by 15 bases. As DNA, the CDR3 is TGTGCCAGCAGTCCGGGGGGGCCGGCGTTCTTC. As protein: CASSPGGPAFF.

This chain uses TRBV7-8 with TRBJ2-3; the D is unclear. Trimming took 5 bases from V and 0 from J, leaving 9 bases between them. The CDR3 has 14 amino acids. Germline V lookup: CDR1 SGHVS, CDR2 FQNEAQ. This CDR3 reads CASSDLISTDTQYF. CDR3 nucleotides: TGTGCCAGCAGCGATCTTATTAGCACAGATACGCAGTATTTT.

The rearrangement uses TRBV14 and TRBJ1-5; D is unresolved. Germline CDR1 reads SGHDN; CDR2 reads FVKESK. CDR3 length equals 13 residues. The CDR3 coding sequence is TGTGCAGATCTTTTGAAGAGCAATCAGCCCCAGCATTTT. Its protein is CADLLKSNQPQHF.

This clonotype was observed a single time. The chain combines TRBV19 with TRBJ2-3, with 10 bases lining up with TRBD2. The J segment lost 2 bases and the V segment lost 5 bases, leaving 7 bases of the junction unmatched. This CDR3 has 16 residues. CDR1 LNHDA and CDR2 SQIVND come from the germline V gene (reference sequence). This chain's CDR3 is CASSLRTSGNTDTQYF. CDR3 nucleotide sequence: TGTGCCAGTAGTTTACGGACTAGCGGCAACACAGATACGCAGTATTTT.

As DNA, the CDR3 is TGTGCCAGCAGTCGCCAACAAGAGACCCAGTACTTC. Its protein product is CASSRQQETQYF. The genes are TRBV5-4 and TRBJ2-5; D remains ambiguous. The CDR3 length is 12 residues. Germline CDR1 is SGHNT and CDR2 is YYREEE (reference sequence). With 5 bases removed from V and 2 bases from J, the gap between germline ends came to 7 bases. The complete variable domain, with remaining parts taken from reference TRBV5-4 and TRBJ2-5, reads ETGVTQSPTHLIKTRGQQVTLRCSSQSGHNTVSWYQQALGQGPQFIFQYYREEENGRGNFPPRFSGLQFPNYSSELNVNALELDDSALYLCASSRQQETQYFGPGTRLLVL.

This clonotype turned up a few times. A much larger clonotype is one base distant, so this may be a read error. CDR3 nucleotide sequence: TGTTCCAGCAGCCCCCCCGGTGTCACCTACGAGCAGTACTTC. It codes for CSSSPPGVTYEQYF. The rearrangement links TRBV7-2 to TRBJ2-7; D gene unclear. CDR3 length equals 14 residues. Germline V lookup: CDR1 SGHTA, CDR2 FQGNSA.